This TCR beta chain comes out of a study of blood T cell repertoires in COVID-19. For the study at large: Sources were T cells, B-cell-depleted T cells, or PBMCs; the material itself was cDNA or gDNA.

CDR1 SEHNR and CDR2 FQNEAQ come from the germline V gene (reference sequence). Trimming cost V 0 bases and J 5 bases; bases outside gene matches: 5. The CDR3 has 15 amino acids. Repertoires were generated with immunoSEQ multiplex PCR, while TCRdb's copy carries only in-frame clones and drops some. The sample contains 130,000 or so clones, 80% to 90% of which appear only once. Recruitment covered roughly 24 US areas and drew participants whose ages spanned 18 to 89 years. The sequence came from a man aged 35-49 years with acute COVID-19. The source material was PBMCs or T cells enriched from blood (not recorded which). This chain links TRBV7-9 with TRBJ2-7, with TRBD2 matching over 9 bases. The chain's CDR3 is CASSLALAGLDEQYF. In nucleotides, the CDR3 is TGTGCCAGCAGCTTAGCGCTAGCGGGATTGGACGAGCAGTACTTC.